This T cell receptor beta chain was recorded in a study of blood T cells in healthy people across ages. Each sample had at least 6.5 million PBMCs isolated. The V gene lost 10 bases and the J gene lost 2 bases, with 14 bases spanning the gap. Germline V gene data show CDR1 as ENHRY and CDR2 as SYGVKD. This CDR3 contains 13 residues. The use of a sample-barcoded 5' primer and a J-beta primer mix characterized a second PCR of roughly 7 to 11 cycles. TCRdb reanalysed the 5' RACE reads using MiXCR and keeps one entry per CDR3 protein. The repertoire has around 1,000,000 distinct CDR3 sequences, around two fifths of them found once; the top ten carry less than 15%.

The receptor was isolated from a man younger than 35 in good health. The sample taken for sequencing was blood. The chain combines TRBV10-3 with TRBJ1-1; TRBD1 is a possible D gene (5 bases). CDR3 nucleotide sequence: TGTGCCACCGCACTAACAGGAAACACTGAAGCTTTCTTT. It yields the protein CATALTGNTEAFF.